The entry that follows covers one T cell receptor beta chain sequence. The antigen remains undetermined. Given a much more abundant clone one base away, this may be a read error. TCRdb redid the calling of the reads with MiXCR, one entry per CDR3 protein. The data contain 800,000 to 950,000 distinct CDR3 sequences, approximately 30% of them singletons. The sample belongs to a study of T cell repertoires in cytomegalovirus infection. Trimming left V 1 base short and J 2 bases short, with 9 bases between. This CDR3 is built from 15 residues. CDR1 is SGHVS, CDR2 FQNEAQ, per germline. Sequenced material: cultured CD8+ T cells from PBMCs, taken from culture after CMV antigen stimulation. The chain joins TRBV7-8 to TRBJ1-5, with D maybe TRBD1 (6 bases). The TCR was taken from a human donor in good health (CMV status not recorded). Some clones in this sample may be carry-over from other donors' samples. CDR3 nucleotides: TGTGCCAGCAGCTTAGAGGGGGTCCGCAATCAGCCCCAGCATTTT. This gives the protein CASSLEGVRNQPQHF.